The 17 T cell receptor beta chains reported below all come from one sample, sequenced in a study of blood T cell repertoires in COVID-19. Sequenced by immunoSEQ multiplex PCR; TCRdb stores in-frame clones only, minus some. The table includes over 200,000 clones, roughly nine tenths detected once. The sample was peripheral blood. The receptors were gathered from a woman between 18 and 29 years old who had recovered from COVID-19.

Turning to this clone: A far larger clone is one base from this, pointing to a likely read error. The chain employs TRBV7-7 and TRBJ2-3, with 11 bases matching TRBD2. The CDR3 loop spans 15 amino acids. The ends lost 6 bases at V and 0 bases at J; junction bases unmatched: 2. Germline V gene lookup returns CDR1 SSHAT and CDR2 FNYEAQ (reference sequence). This CDR3 reads CASSRTSGSTDTQYF. CDR3 DNA sequence: TGTGCCAGCAGTCGGACTAGCGGGAGCACAGATACGCAGTATTTT.

The V and J genes are TRBV29-1 and TRBJ2-5; TRBD2 matches at 12 bases. The J segment lost 4 bases and the V segment lost 1 base, leaving 1 base of the junction unmatched. Per germline, CDR1 SQVTM and CDR2 ANQGSEA. This CDR3 contains 14 residues. The CDR3 DNA follows: TGCAGCGTTGAAGGGGGACTAGCGGGAGAGACCCAGTACTTC. Amino acids: CSVEGGLAGETQYF.

This rearrangement joins TRBV3-1 (or the pseudogene TRBV3-2) to TRBJ2-7; no clear D gene. CDR3 size: 14 residues. The germline V gene encodes CDR1 LGHDT and CDR2 YNNKEL (reference sequence). The V end lost 0 bases, the J end lost 2 bases, and 8 bases lay between the germline ends. CDR3 coding DNA: TGTGCCAGCAGCCAAGATGGCAGTACCTACGAGCAGTACTTC. This encodes CASSQDGSTYEQYF.

The chain recombines TRBV10-3 with TRBJ2-7, with TRBD1 matching over 8 bases. The germline CDR1 and CDR2 sequences are ENHRY and SYGVKD. This CDR3 region has 14 residues. V dropped 7 bases and J dropped 7; count of bases not matched to a gene: 12. The DNA for the CDR3 is TGTGCCATCAACCCCGGACAGGGCGACCTGGAGCAGTACTTC. Encoded protein: CAINPGQGDLEQYF.

This chain joins TRBV6-5 and TRBJ2-2; 13 nucleotides match TRBD2. CDR3 size: 15 residues. V lost 6 bases and J lost 5; bases outside the gene matches: 3. The germline V gene encodes CDR1 MNHEY and CDR2 SVGAGI. CDR3 nucleotide sequence: TGTGCCAGCAGGGTGACTAGCGGGAGGACCGGGGAGCTGTTTTTT. Translated: CASRVTSGRTGELFF.

This chain joins TRBV3-1 (or the pseudogene TRBV3-2) and TRBJ1-3; no clear D. V dropped 7 bases and J dropped 2 bases, with 21 bases sitting between them. Germline V CDR1 and CDR2: LGHDT, YNNKEL (reference sequence). There are 17 residues in the CDR3. The CDR3 bases are TGTGCCAGCACCCAGCAATCGTCCCGGTTGGCTGGAAACACCATATATTTT. This codes for CASTQQSSRLAGNTIYF.

V is TRBV19 and J is TRBJ2-1; TRBD2 aligns across 10 bases. This CDR3 spans 15 amino acids. Germline V gene sequence: CDR1 LNHDA, CDR2 SQIVND (reference sequence). With 2 bases clipped from V and 9 bases from J, the junction kept 7 bases outside the gene matches. CDR3 in amino acids: CASSIIATSGAEQFF. The CDR3 DNA reads TGTGCCAGTAGTATAATCGCTACTAGCGGGGCTGAGCAGTTCTTC.

Only one count was recorded for this clone. This chain links TRBV11-2 with TRBJ2-1, with 12 bases identical to TRBD2. The J segment lost 10 bases and the V segment lost 0 bases, leaving 4 bases of the junction unmatched. The CDR3 is 15 amino acids. The germline gives CDR1 SGHAT, CDR2 FQNNGV. This chain's CDR3 is CASSLEDTSGREQFF. CDR3 sequence (DNA): TGTGCCAGCAGCTTAGAGGATACTAGCGGGAGGGAGCAGTTCTTC.

A word on this clone: Other DNA sequences in this specimen translate into the identical CDR3. The chain uses TRBV19 and TRBJ1-5; 7 bases align to TRBD1. The CDR3 loop spans 12 amino acids. V shed 9 bases and J 4 bases; nucleotides not matched to a gene: 3. Germline loops: CDR1 LNHDA, CDR2 SQIVND (reference sequence). The CDR3: CASTGVNQPQHF. DNA of the CDR3: TGTGCCAGCACAGGGGTAAATCAGCCCCAGCATTTT.

This clone was counted only a few times. The gene calls are TRBV27 and TRBJ1-1, with TRBD1 matching 7 bases. V gave up 3 bases and J gave up 0 bases; unmatched junction bases: 4. This CDR3 spans 15 amino acids. CDR1 MNHEY and CDR2 SMNVEV come from the germline V gene (reference sequence). CDR3 in DNA: TGTGCCAGCAGTTTTGCGGACAGGATGAACACTGAAGCTTTCTTT. As protein: CASSFADRMNTEAFF.

The chain joins TRBV3-1 (or the pseudogene TRBV3-2) to TRBJ2-1; D might be TRBD1 (6 bases). V was pared by 1 base and J by 4 bases, with 17 bases between. The CDR3 has 17 amino acids. Per germline, CDR1 LGHDT and CDR2 YNNKEL (reference sequence). CDR3 amino acids: CASSQGSTGSLYNEQFF. CDR3 coding DNA: TGTGCCAGCAGCCAAGGGTCGACAGGCAGCCTTTACAATGAGCAGTTCTTC.

This chain uses TRBV9 with TRBJ1-4, with D possibly matching TRBD1 (5 bases). Trimming removed 0 bases from V and 6 bases from J, with 12 bases in between. Germline values: CDR1 SGDLS, CDR2 YYNGEE. The CDR3 runs to 15 residues. CDR3 coding DNA: TGTGCCAGCAGCGTAGGGGCAGGGTATCATGAAAAACTGTTTTTT. It translates to CASSVGAGYHEKLFF.

This chain uses TRBV6-2 or TRBV6-3 with TRBJ2-7; 10 nucleotides agree with TRBD1. Trimming at V came to 0 bases and at J to 1 base, leaving 12 bases not matched to a gene. Looked up from germline, CDR1 is MNHEY and CDR2 is SVGEGT. The CDR3 length is 19 residues. CDR3 protein: CASSYSRSLGQGNSYEQYF. The CDR3 DNA is TGTGCCAGCAGTTACTCGAGGTCTCTGGGACAGGGGAATTCCTACGAGCAGTACTTC.

The rearrangement links TRBV6-5 to TRBJ2-1, with D uncertain. The CDR3 totals 14 residues. Germline V gene sequence: CDR1 MNHEY, CDR2 SVGAGI. Trimming removed 6 bases at V and 7 bases at J, with 16 bases between. The DNA for the CDR3 is TGTGCCAGCAGGTCTGGGCTACTTAGGAATGAGCAGTTCTTC. This gives the protein CASRSGLLRNEQFF.

For the CDR3, the DNA is TGCGCCAGCAGCCAAGAAGGTGGACTAGCGGGAAACAATGAGCAGTTCTTC. It encodes CASSQEGGLAGNNEQFF. This chain links TRBV4-1 with TRBJ2-1, with 12 bases fitting TRBD2. V gave up 0 bases and J gave up 5 bases; unmatched junction bases: 5. CDR3 size: 17 residues. Germline V gives CDR1 MGHRA, CDR2 YSYEKL.

The count of this clone is one. The CDR3 nucleotides are TGTGCCAGCAGTTACTCCGCAGCCGGGATGTACGAGCAGTACTTC. It translates to CASSYSAAGMYEQYF. V usage is TRBV6-6 and J usage is TRBJ2-7; perhaps TRBD2 as D (5 bases). Trimming stripped 0 bases from V and 4 bases from J, with 13 bases between. The CDR3 consists of 15 residues. Germline CDR1 is MNHNY and CDR2 is SVGAGI (reference sequence).

This clone was seen only once. This chain joins TRBV7-9 and TRBJ2-5, with 10 bases matching TRBD2. Germline V CDR1 and CDR2: SEHNR, FQNEAQ (reference sequence). The CDR3 is 16 residues long. The V segment lost 4 bases and the J segment 2 bases; nucleotides outside the gene matches: 7. The CDR3 loop is CASSSPSGGVQETQYF. In nucleotides, the CDR3 is TGTGCCAGCAGCTCCCCGAGCGGGGGGGTTCAAGAGACCCAGTACTTC.